Listed below are T cell receptor beta chains from one sample, sequenced in a study of cytomegalovirus exposure and HLA in healthy donors. Sequencing used immunoSEQ multiplex PCR; TCRdb keeps in-frame clones, though not all of them. In the table there are roughly 100,000 clones, around 77% of which are singletons. The sample comprised PBMCs. These receptors all stem from a woman aged 40-49 years in good health and CMV-seropositive. CDR3s include the opening cysteine and the closing phenylalanine or tryptophan. The order of the fields is J gene, CDR3 length, clone size, V gene, D gene, CDR3 protein, CDR3 DNA. A D gene is named only where the DNA matches it firmly. A row's size may be missing; if present it is once, few, many or a size class.

j_gene: TRBJ1-1
len: 12
abundance: few
v_gene: TRBV14
d_gene: -
CDR3aa: CASSQVSAAAFF
CDR3nt: TGTGCCAGCAGCCAGGTTTCGGCGGCAGCTTTCTTT

j_gene: TRBJ1-1
len: 14
abundance: -
v_gene: TRBV28
d_gene: -
CDR3aa: CASSRVGENTEAFF
CDR3nt: TGTGCCAGCAGCCGGGTCGGGGAGAACACTGAAGCTTTCTTT

j_gene: TRBJ1-1
len: 14
abundance: once
v_gene: TRBV10-3
d_gene: -
CDR3aa: CAISEPHRRVTAFF
CDR3nt: TGTGCCATCAGTGAGCCGCACCGCAGGGTTACAGCTTTCTTT

j_gene: TRBJ2-6
len: 19
abundance: -
v_gene: TRBV15
d_gene: -
CDR3aa: CATSRVPSAGMAGANGLTF
CDR3nt: TGTGCCACCAGCAGAGTACCATCTGCAGGTATGGCTGGGGCCAACGGCCTGACTTTC

j_gene: TRBJ1-1
len: 17
abundance: -
v_gene: TRBV19
d_gene: TRBD1
CDR3aa: CASNSLDRAKANTEAFF
CDR3nt: TGTGCCAGTAATTCCCTAGACAGGGCGAAAGCGAACACTGAAGCTTTCTTT

j_gene: TRBJ2-5
len: 15
abundance: -
v_gene: TRBV9
d_gene: TRBD1
CDR3aa: CASSHQAQGRAPKYF
CDR3nt: TGTGCCAGCAGCCACCAGGCACAGGGGAGAGCCCCCAAGTACTTC

j_gene: TRBJ2-7
len: 19
abundance: -
v_gene: TRBV10-3
d_gene: -
CDR3aa: CAISEGGGRDSRIAYEQYF
CDR3nt: TGTGCCATCAGTGAGGGTGGAGGACGGGACTCCCGGATAGCCTACGAGCAGTACTTC

j_gene: TRBJ2-2
len: 15
abundance: once
v_gene: TRBV5-1
d_gene: TRBD1
CDR3aa: CASSPGTGHTGELFF
CDR3nt: TGCGCCAGCAGCCCTGGGACAGGGCATACCGGGGAGCTGTTTTTT

j_gene: TRBJ2-7
len: 13
abundance: -
v_gene: TRBV9
d_gene: -
CDR3aa: CASSVDDSHEQYF
CDR3nt: TGTGCCAGCAGCGTAGACGACAGTCACGAGCAGTACTTC

j_gene: TRBJ1-1
len: 15
abundance: once
v_gene: TRBV11-3
d_gene: -
CDR3aa: CASSSWTRSSAEAFF
CDR3nt: TGTGCCAGCAGCTCTTGGACTCGGTCAAGCGCTGAAGCTTTCTTT

j_gene: TRBJ1-1
len: 14
abundance: -
v_gene: TRBV29-1
d_gene: TRBD1
CDR3aa: CSVEDSYRGGKAFF
CDR3nt: TGCAGCGTTGAAGATTCCTACAGGGGGGGAAAAGCTTTCTTT

j_gene: TRBJ2-1
len: 17
abundance: few
v_gene: TRBV11-2
d_gene: TRBD1
CDR3aa: CASSSILGTVSYNEQFF
CDR3nt: TGTGCCAGCAGCTCGATACTTGGGACAGTCTCCTACAATGAGCAGTTCTTC

j_gene: TRBJ2-3
len: 18
abundance: -
v_gene: TRBV5-1
d_gene: TRBD2
CDR3aa: CASRRTTSGGAAADTQYF
CDR3nt: TGCGCCAGCAGACGGACTACTAGCGGGGGGGCGGCGGCAGATACGCAGTATTTT

j_gene: TRBJ1-5
len: 16
abundance: once
v_gene: TRBV18
d_gene: TRBD1
CDR3aa: CASSSGQVYSNQPQHF
CDR3nt: TGTGCCAGCTCATCTGGACAGGTTTATAGCAATCAGCCCCAGCATTTT

j_gene: TRBJ1-1
len: 14
abundance: few
v_gene: TRBV5-1
d_gene: -
CDR3aa: CASSLLRGGTEAFF
CDR3nt: TGCGCCAGCAGCTTGTTACGGGGGGGCACTGAAGCTTTCTTT

j_gene: TRBJ2-1
len: 15
abundance: -
v_gene: TRBV5-4
d_gene: TRBD2
CDR3aa: CASSWTSGGGNEQFF
CDR3nt: TGTGCCAGCAGCTGGACTAGCGGGGGGGGCAATGAGCAGTTCTTC

j_gene: TRBJ2-1
len: 13
abundance: -
v_gene: TRBV19
d_gene: -
CDR3aa: CASSFARGDEQFF
CDR3nt: TGTGCCAGTAGTTTCGCCAGGGGGGATGAGCAGTTCTTC

j_gene: TRBJ2-3
len: 15
abundance: -
v_gene: TRBV5-1
d_gene: TRBD1
CDR3aa: CASSLATGGSDTQYF
CDR3nt: TGCGCCAGCAGCTTGGCGACAGGGGGTTCTGATACGCAGTATTTT

j_gene: TRBJ1-1
len: 13
abundance: few
v_gene: TRBV5-1
d_gene: -
CDR3aa: CASSLIQDTEAFF
CDR3nt: TGCGCCAGCAGCTTAATACAGGACACTGAAGCTTTCTTT

j_gene: TRBJ2-3
len: 13
abundance: -
v_gene: TRBV6-1
d_gene: TRBD1
CDR3aa: CATSGGGTDTQYF
CDR3nt: TGTGCCACCTCAGGGGGCGGCACAGATACGCAGTATTTT

j_gene: TRBJ1-6
len: 15
abundance: once
v_gene: TRBV19
d_gene: -
CDR3aa: CASSIKGAYNSPLHF
CDR3nt: TGTGCCAGTAGTATAAAGGGGGCCTATAATTCACCCCTCCACTTT

j_gene: TRBJ2-3
len: 13
abundance: few
v_gene: TRBV29-1
d_gene: TRBD1
CDR3aa: CSGGQGRGDTQYF
CDR3nt: TGCAGCGGTGGACAGGGAAGAGGGGATACGCAGTATTTT

j_gene: TRBJ2-3
len: 16
abundance: few
v_gene: TRBV9
d_gene: TRBD2
CDR3aa: CASSDLRLATTDTQYF
CDR3nt: TGTGCCAGCAGCGACCTTAGACTAGCTACAACAGATACGCAGTATTTT

j_gene: TRBJ1-4
len: 15
abundance: -
v_gene: TRBV29-1
d_gene: -
CDR3aa: CSVSLRRLRGEKLFF
CDR3nt: TGCAGCGTATCCCTTCGTAGGCTTCGGGGTGAAAAACTGTTTTTT

j_gene: TRBJ1-3
len: 17
abundance: -
v_gene: TRBV12-5
d_gene: -
CDR3aa: CASGSVPGTNPGNTIYF
CDR3nt: TGTGCTAGTGGTTCGGTACCTGGGACAAACCCTGGAAACACCATATATTTT